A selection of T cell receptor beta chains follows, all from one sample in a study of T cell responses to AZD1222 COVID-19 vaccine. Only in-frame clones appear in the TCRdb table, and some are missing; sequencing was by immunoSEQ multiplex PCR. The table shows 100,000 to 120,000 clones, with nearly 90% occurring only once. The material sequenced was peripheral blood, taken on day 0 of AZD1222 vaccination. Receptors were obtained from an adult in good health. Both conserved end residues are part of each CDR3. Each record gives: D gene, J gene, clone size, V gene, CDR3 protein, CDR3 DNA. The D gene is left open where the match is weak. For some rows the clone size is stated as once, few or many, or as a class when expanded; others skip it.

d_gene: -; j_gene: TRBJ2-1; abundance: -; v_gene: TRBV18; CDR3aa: CASFFGTLYNEQFF; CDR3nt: TGTGCCAGCTTTTTCGGGACTCTGTACAATGAGCAGTTCTTC
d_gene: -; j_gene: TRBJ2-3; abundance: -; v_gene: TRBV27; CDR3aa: CASSYGGVISTDTQYF; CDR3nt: TGTGCCAGCAGTTATGGAGGAGTAATAAGCACAGATACGCAGTATTTT
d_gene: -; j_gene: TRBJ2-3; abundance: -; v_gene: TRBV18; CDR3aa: CASSPGRSTDTQYF; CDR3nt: TGTGCCAGCTCACCAGGGCGGAGCACAGATACGCAGTATTTT
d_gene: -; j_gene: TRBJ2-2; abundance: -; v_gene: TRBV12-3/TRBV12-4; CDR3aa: CASSLQGTGELFF; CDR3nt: TGTGCCAGCAGTTTACAGGGTACCGGGGAGCTGTTTTTT
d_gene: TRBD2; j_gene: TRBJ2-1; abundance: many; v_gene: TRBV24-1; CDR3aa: CATSDLDSGGRNEQFF; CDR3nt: TGTGCCACCAGTGATTTGGATAGCGGGGGGCGGAATGAGCAGTTCTTC
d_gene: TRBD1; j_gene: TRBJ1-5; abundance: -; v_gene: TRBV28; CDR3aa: CASSRDRGQGEQPQHF; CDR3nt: TGTGCCAGCAGTCGGGACAGGGGGCAGGGGGAGCAGCCCCAGCATTTT
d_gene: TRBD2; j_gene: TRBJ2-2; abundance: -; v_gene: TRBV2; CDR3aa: CASRGKSGSPGELFF; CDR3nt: TGTGCCAGCAGGGGGAAGAGCGGGAGCCCCGGGGAGCTGTTTTTT
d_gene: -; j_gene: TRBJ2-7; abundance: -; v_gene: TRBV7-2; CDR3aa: CASSLGGAGAYEQYF; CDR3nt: TGTGCCAGCAGCTTAGGCGGGGCAGGGGCCTACGAGCAGTACTTC
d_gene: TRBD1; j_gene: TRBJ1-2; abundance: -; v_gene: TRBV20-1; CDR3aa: CSASPIGGQGLEYGYTF; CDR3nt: TGCAGTGCTAGTCCCATAGGGGGACAGGGGTTGGAGTATGGCTACACCTTC
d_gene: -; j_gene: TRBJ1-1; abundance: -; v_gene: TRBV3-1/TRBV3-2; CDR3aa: CASSQDTYLGANTEAFF; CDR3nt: TGTGCCAGCAGCCAAGACACCTACTTAGGGGCGAACACTGAAGCTTTCTTT
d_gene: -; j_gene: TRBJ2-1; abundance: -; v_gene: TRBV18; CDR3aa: CASSPSIPTATLDNEQFF; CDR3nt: TGTGCCAGCTCACCTTCTATCCCGACAGCCACTTTGGACAATGAGCAGTTCTTC
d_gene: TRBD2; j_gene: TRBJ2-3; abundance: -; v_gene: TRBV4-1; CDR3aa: CASSQDSTSGRADTQYF; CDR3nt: TGCGCCAGCAGCCAAGATTCGACTAGCGGGAGGGCAGATACGCAGTATTTT
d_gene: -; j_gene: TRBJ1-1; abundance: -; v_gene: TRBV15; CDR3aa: CATPRWDMNTEAFF; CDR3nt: TGTGCCACCCCCAGATGGGACATGAACACTGAAGCTTTCTTT
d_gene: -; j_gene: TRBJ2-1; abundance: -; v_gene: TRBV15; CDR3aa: CATSWAPLSYNEQFF; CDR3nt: TGTGCCACCTCGTGGGCCCCTCTATCCTACAATGAGCAGTTCTTC
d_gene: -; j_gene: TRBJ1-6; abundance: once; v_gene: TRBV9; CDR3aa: CASSSEWYNSPLHF; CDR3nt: TGTGCCAGCAGCTCGGAATGGTATAATTCACCCCTCCACTTT
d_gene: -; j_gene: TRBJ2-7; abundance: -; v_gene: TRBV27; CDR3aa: CASSLSASVVNYEQYF; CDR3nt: TGTGCCAGCAGTTTATCAGCCTCGGTTGTAAACTACGAGCAGTACTTC
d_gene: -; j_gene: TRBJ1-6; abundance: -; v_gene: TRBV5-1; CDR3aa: CASTLGGSYNSPLHF; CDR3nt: TGCGCCAGCACCCTGGGGGGATCCTATAATTCACCCCTCCACTTT
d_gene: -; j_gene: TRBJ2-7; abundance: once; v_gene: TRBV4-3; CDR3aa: CASSQVASYEQYF; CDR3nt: TGCGCCAGCAGCCAAGTCGCATCCTACGAGCAGTACTTC
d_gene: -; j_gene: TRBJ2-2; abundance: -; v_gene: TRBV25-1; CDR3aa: CASSERGAGELFF; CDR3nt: TGTGCCAGCAGTGAGAGGGGTGCCGGGGAGCTGTTTTTT
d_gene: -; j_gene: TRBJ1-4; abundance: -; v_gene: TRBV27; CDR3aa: CASSYARAGNNEKLFF; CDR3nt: TGTGCCAGCAGTTACGCCCGGGCAGGCAATAATGAAAAACTGTTTTTT
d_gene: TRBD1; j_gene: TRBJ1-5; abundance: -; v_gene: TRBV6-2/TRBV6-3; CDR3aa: CASSQSPGGGQPQHF; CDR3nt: TGTGCCAGCAGTCAATCACCAGGGGGCGGTCAGCCCCAGCATTTT
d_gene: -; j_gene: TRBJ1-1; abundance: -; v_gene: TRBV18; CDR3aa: CASSPRRTNTEAFF; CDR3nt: TGTGCCAGCTCACCCCGGCGAACGAACACTGAAGCTTTCTTT
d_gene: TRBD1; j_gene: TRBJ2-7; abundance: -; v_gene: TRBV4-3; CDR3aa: CASSQVQGVPLEQYF; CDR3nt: TGCGCCAGCAGCCAAGTTCAGGGGGTCCCTCTCGAGCAGTACTTC
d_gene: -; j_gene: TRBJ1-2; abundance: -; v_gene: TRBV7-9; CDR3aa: CASSLAGGYGYTF; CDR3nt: TGTGCCAGCAGCTTAGCTGGGGGGTATGGCTACACCTTC
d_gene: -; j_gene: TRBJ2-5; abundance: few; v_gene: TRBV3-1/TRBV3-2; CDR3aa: CASSQSEGETQYF; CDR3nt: TGTGCCAGCAGCCAAAGTGAGGGAGAGACCCAGTACTTC
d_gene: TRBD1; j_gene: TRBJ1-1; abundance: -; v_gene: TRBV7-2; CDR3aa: CASSSRTGTNTEAFF; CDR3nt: TGTGCCAGCAGCTCCCGGACAGGGACAAACACTGAAGCTTTCTTT
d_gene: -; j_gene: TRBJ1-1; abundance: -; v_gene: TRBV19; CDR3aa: CASRPTGGTEAFF; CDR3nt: TGTGCCAGTAGACCCACGGGGGGAACTGAAGCTTTCTTT
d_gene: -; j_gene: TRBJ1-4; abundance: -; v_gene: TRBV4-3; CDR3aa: CASSQDAGEVLFF; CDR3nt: TGCGCCAGCAGCCAAGATGCAGGGGAGGTCCTGTTTTTT
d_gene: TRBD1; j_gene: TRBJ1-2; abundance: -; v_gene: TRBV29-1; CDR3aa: CSVGAGGDYGYTF; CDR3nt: TGCAGCGTTGGGGCAGGGGGGGACTATGGCTACACCTTC
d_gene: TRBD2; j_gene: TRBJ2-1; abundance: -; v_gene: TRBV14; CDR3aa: CASGGMAGVHEQFF; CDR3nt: TGTGCCAGCGGGGGAATGGCGGGAGTCCATGAGCAGTTCTTC
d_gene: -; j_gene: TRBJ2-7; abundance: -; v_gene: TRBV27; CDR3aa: CASSFGPERTYEQYF; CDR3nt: TGTGCCAGCAGTTTTGGCCCAGAACGCACCTACGAGCAGTACTTC
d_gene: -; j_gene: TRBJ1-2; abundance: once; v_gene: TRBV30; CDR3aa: CAWSVRKEGYTF; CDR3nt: TGTGCCTGGAGTGTACGTAAGGAGGGCTACACCTTC
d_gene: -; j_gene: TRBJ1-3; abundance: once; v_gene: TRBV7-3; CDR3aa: CASSLVSGPGNTIYF; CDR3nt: TGTGCCAGCAGCTTAGTTTCGGGACCTGGAAACACCATATATTTT
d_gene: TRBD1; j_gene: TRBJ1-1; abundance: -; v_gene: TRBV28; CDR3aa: CASSPGTGHTAAFF; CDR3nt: TGTGCCAGCAGTCCCGGGACAGGGCACACGGCAGCTTTCTTT
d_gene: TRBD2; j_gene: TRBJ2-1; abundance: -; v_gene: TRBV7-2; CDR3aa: CASSPPAGGWFF; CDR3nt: TGTGCCAGCAGCCCCCCGGCGGGAGGGTGGTTCTTC
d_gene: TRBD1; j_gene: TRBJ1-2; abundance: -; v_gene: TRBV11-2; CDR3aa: CASSLAGGYGYTF; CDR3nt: TGTGCCAGCAGCTTGGCAGGGGGTTATGGCTACACCTTC
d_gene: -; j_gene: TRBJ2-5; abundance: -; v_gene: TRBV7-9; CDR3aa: CASSSDGGAWETQYF; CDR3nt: TGTGCCAGCAGCTCCGACGGGGGCGCGTGGGAGACCCAGTACTTC
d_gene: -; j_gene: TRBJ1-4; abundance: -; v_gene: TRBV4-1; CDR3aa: CASSQAGAGEKLFF; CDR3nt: TGCGCCAGCAGCCAAGCAGGGGCAGGGGAAAAACTGTTTTTT
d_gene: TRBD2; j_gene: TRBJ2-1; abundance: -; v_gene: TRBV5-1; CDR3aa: CASSVELSSGRGWFF; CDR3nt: TGCGCCAGCAGCGTCGAACTCTCTAGCGGGAGGGGGTGGTTCTTC
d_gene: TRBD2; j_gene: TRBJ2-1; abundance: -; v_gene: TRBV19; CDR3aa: CASSILRTSGRNNEQFF; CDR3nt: TGTGCCAGTAGTATACTCCGGACTAGCGGGAGGAACAATGAGCAGTTCTTC
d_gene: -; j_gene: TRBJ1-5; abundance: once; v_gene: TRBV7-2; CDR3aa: CASSFAGTRQPQHF; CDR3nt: TGTGCCAGCAGCTTCGCAGGGACTCGTCAGCCCCAGCATTTT
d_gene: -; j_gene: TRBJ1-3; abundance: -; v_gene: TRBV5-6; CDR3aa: CASSLVGAGNTIYF; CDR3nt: TGTGCCAGCAGCTTGGTGGGAGCTGGAAACACCATATATTTT
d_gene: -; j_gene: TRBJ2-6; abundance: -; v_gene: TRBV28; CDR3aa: CASNPALGSTSGANVLTF; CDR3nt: TGTGCCAGCAATCCTGCGCTGGGGAGTACCTCTGGGGCCAACGTCCTGACTTTC
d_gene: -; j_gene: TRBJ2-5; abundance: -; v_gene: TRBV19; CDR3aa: CASSPQSGTQTTQYF; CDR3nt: TGTGCCAGTAGTCCACAGTCCGGGACTCAGACGACCCAGTACTTC
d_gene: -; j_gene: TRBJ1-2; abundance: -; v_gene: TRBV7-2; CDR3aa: CASSEVFTDGYTF; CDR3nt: TGTGCCAGCAGCGAAGTATTTACAGATGGCTACACCTTC
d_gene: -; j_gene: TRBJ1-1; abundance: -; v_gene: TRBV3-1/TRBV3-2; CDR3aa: CASSQGQGATEAFF; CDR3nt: TGTGCCAGCAGCCAAGGGCAGGGAGCCACTGAAGCTTTCTTT
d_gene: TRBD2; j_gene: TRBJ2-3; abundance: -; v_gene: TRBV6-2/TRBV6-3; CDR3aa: CASSPWVGRLAGGPVSGADTQYF; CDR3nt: TGTGCCAGCAGCCCCTGGGTAGGACGGCTAGCGGGAGGGCCGGTGTCGGGGGCAGATACGCAGTATTTT
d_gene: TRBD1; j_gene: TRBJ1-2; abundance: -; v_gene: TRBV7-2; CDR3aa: CASSLGQGALGYTF; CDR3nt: TGTGCCAGCAGCTTAGGTCAGGGGGCTTTAGGCTACACCTTC
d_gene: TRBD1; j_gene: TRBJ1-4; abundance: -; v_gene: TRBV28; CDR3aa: CASSSPGTGTKLFF; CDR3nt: TGTGCCAGCAGTTCCCCCGGGACAGGAACAAAACTGTTTTTT
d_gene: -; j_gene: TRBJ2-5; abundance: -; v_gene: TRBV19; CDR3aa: CASSKQFQETQYF; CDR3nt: TGTGCCAGTAGTAAACAATTTCAAGAGACCCAGTACTTC
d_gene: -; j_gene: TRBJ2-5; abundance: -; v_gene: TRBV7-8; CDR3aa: CASSLVLTETQYF; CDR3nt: TGTGCCAGCAGCTTAGTATTAACAGAGACCCAGTACTTC
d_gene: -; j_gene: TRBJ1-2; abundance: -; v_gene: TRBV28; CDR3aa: CASSFRIGVFYGYTF; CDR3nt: TGTGCCAGCAGTTTTCGAATTGGGGTTTTTTATGGCTACACCTTC